Shown below are 6 T cell receptor beta chains from a single sample sequenced in a study of shared clonotypes between healthy human individuals (dated by TCRdb to about 2020). Library method: the immunoSEQ multiplex PCR assay. TCRdb took over this immuneACCESS table, retaining in-frame rearrangements with V and J assigned. Such tables are incomplete; in checked studies, under half of the missing clones stem from an unresolved V gene, and the remainder is unexplained. The sample contains under 600,000 clones, roughly 85% of them found a single time. Of the sample, around 13% falls within the top ten clones. Input material: PBMCs. The source of these receptors is a woman aged 40-49 years in good health. Some clones in this sample may be carry-over from other donors' samples.

V is TRBV6-6 and J is TRBJ2-3; 8 bases fit TRBD1. Germline lookup yields CDR1 MNHNY and CDR2 SVGAGI (reference sequence). The CDR3 loop spans 16 amino acids. The V segment lost 2 bases and the J segment 1 base; nucleotides outside the gene matches: 5. CDR3 in DNA: TGTGCCAGCAGTTACACAACGGGACAGGGCACAGATACGCAGTATTTT. Its protein product is CASSYTTGQGTDTQYF.

This chain uses TRBV19 with TRBJ1-4, with 8 bases identical to TRBD1. CDR1 and CDR2 (germline): LNHDA, SQIVND (reference sequence). The ends lost 5 bases at V and 8 bases at J; junction bases unmatched: 4. The CDR3 runs to 13 residues. The CDR3 DNA is TGTGCCAGTAGTGAGACAGGGGTCGAAAAACTGTTTTTT. This translates into CASSETGVEKLFF.

The DNA for the CDR3 is TGTGCCAGCTCACCACCCGCAGTCTCCTACAATGAGCAGTTCTTC. As protein: CASSPPAVSYNEQFF. The rearrangement joins TRBV18 to TRBJ2-1, with D unresolved. Germline values: CDR1 KGHSH, CDR2 LQKENI. There are 15 residues in the CDR3. Trimming left V 0 bases short and J 0 bases short, with 6 bases between.

The rearrangement links TRBV28 to TRBJ1-4, with a tentative D call TRBD1 (5 bases). The CDR3 sequence is 13 residues long. V dropped 7 bases and J dropped 7 bases, with 13 bases sitting between them. Germline CDR1 MDHEN, CDR2 SYDVKM. The DNA of the CDR3 is TGTGCCAGCAAGGGAGGCGGGGGTGAAAAACTGTTTTTT. It is translated as CASKGGGGEKLFF.

The rearrangement links TRBV23-1 to TRBJ1-1; D perhaps matches TRBD1 (6 bases). TRBV23-1 is treated as an ORF (open reading frame) with a function not yet certain. This CDR3 region has 17 residues. V was pared by 0 bases and J by 6 bases, with 20 bases between. The CDR3 sequence: CASSQSGAGPERAEAFF. For the CDR3, the DNA is TGCGCCAGCAGTCAATCGGGGGCAGGACCTGAACGGGCTGAAGCTTTCTTT.

The rearrangement joins TRBV27 to TRBJ2-6, with unresolved D. The CDR3 runs 15 residues. The germline V and J ends were trimmed by 6 bases and 0 bases, with 9 bases remaining between them. Germline V CDR1 and CDR2: MNHEY, SMNVEV (reference sequence). CDR3 loop: CASSQMYSGANVLTF. CDR3 nucleotide sequence: TGTGCCAGCAGCCAGATGTACTCTGGGGCCAACGTCCTGACTTTC. Filled out from reference TRBV27 and TRBJ2-6, the complete variable domain reads EAQVTQNPRYLITVTGKKLTVTCSQNMNHEYMSWYRQDPGLGLRQIYYSMNVEVTDKGDVPEGYKVSRKEKRNFPLILESPSPNQTSLYFCASSQMYSGANVLTFGAGSRLTVL.